This entry lists 5 T cell receptor beta chains sequenced from one sample in a study of blood T cells in healthy people across ages. A J-beta primer mix and a sample-barcoded 5' primer were used in a second PCR of roughly 6 to 11 cycles. MiXCR, run by TCRdb on the 5' RACE reads, gives a single entry per CDR3 protein. Of some 1,800,000 distinct CDR3 sequences listed, about 39% are singletons. The material sequenced was blood. Source of these receptors: a human donor in good health.

Concerning this clonotype itself: A read error is possible here, since a much larger clone lies one base away. CDR3 coding DNA: TGCAGCGTTTCCCCAAGGGCGGACATCGACAATGAGCAGTACTTC. Its translation is CSVSPRADIDNEQYF. V gene TRBV29-1 combines with J gene TRBJ2-5; maybe TRBD1 (5 bases). With 5 bases removed from V and 11 bases from J, the gap between germline ends came to 27 bases. CDR1 is SQVTM, CDR2 ANQGSEA, per germline. The CDR3 sequence is 15 residues long. The full variable domain, completed using reference TRBV29-1 and TRBJ2-5, is SAVISQKPSRDICQRGTSLTIQCQVDSQVTMMFWYRQQPGQSLTLIATANQGSEATYESGFVIDKFPISRPNLTFSTLTVSNMSPEDSSIYLCSVSPRADIDNEQYFGPGTRLLVL.

The rearrangement uses TRBV27 and TRBJ2-5; D is possibly TRBD1 or TRBD2 (5 bases each). The V end lost 5 bases, the J end lost 0 bases, and 16 bases lay between the germline ends. The germline V gene encodes CDR1 MNHEY and CDR2 SMNVEV (reference sequence). The CDR3 extends over 16 amino acids. The CDR3 protein is CASSPSIGEYQETQYF. Written as DNA, the CDR3 is TGTGCCAGCAGTCCCTCGATAGGGGAGTACCAAGAGACCCAGTACTTC.

This clonotype was found a few times. CDR3 DNA sequence: TGTGCCAGCAGCTCCCCGGGACAAATTCGTTCGGAAGGTGGTAACTATGGCTACACCTTC. Translating it yields CASSSPGQIRSEGGNYGYTF. The rearrangement uses TRBV4-2 and TRBJ1-2, with TRBD1 as a possible D gene (6 bases). The germline CDR1 and CDR2 sequences are LGHNA and YNFKEQ. CDR3 length: 20 amino acids. V dropped 5 bases and J dropped 1 base, with 29 bases sitting between them.

This clonotype was counted a few times. The chain is built from TRBV28 and TRBJ2-1; the D is unclear. CDR1 and CDR2 (germline): MDHEN, SYDVKM. The CDR3 has 15 residues. The germline V and J ends were trimmed by 4 bases and 4 bases, with 14 bases remaining between them. The CDR3 here is CASSYRIGEYNEQFF. CDR3 bases: TGTGCCAGCAGTTATCGGATAGGTGAATACAATGAGCAGTTCTTC.

This clonotype was observed a few times. The V and J genes are TRBV29-1 and TRBJ1-1; D not certain. The germline CDR1 and CDR2 sequences are SQVTM and ANQGSEA. Trimming shortened V by 4 bases and J by 0 bases, and 9 bases separated the two germline ends. This CDR3 is built from 13 residues. As DNA, the CDR3 is TGCAGCGTTGTTTTACAGTTGAACACTGAAGCTTTCTTT. This encodes CSVVLQLNTEAFF.